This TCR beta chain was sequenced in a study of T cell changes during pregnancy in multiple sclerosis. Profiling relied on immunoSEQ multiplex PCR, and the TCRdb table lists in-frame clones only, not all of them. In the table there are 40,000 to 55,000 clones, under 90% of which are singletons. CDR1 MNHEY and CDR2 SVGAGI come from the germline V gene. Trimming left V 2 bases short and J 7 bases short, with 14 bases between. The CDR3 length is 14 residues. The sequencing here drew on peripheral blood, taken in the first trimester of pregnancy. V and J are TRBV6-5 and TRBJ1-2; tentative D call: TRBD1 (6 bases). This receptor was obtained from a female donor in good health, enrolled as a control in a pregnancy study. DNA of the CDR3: TGTGCCAGCAGTTACCTTTTACAGGGTGGTGGCTACACCTTC. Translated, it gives CASSYLLQGGGYTF.